The entry that follows covers one TCR beta chain sequence. Profiling relied on immunoSEQ multiplex PCR, and the TCRdb table lists in-frame clones only, not all of them. The sample shows around 79,000 clones, approximately 86% of them seen only once. This specimen belongs to a study of OX40 agonist ivuxolimab in advanced cancers. The sequencing here drew on CD4+ or CD8+ T cells sorted from blood, taken in a trial of the OX40 agonist ivuxolimab. This TCR was sampled from an adult with an advanced solid tumor such as melanoma, head and neck, liver or kidney cancer.

CDR3 in amino acids: CASSSGGSGNTIYF. Here the CDR3 DNA reads TGTGCCAGCAGCTCAGGAGGCTCTGGAAACACCATATATTTT. The chain is built from TRBV28 and TRBJ1-3; D remains ambiguous. Germline assignment: CDR1 MDHEN and CDR2 SYDVKM. V shed 6 bases and J shed 0 bases, with 9 bases lying between them. The CDR3 length is 14 residues.